This T cell receptor (beta chain) was sequenced in a study of blood T cell repertoires in COVID-19. TCRdb's copy holds only in-frame clones and misses some; the assay was immunoSEQ multiplex PCR. This table has nearly 250,000 clones, roughly 85% appearing once. This clone has a handful of counts. Residents of 24 US areas, aged about 18 to 89 years, made up the participants. Clinical history reported by participants formed the basis on which cohorts were assigned. Germline lookup yields CDR1 SGHAT and CDR2 FQNNGV. V was pared by 1 base and J by 4 bases, with 7 bases of the junction left unmatched. The CDR3 loop spans 16 amino acids.

Sequencing was carried out using PBMCs or T cells enriched from blood (not recorded which). The chain recombines TRBV11-2 with TRBJ1-2, with 9 bases lining up with TRBD1. This sequence originates from a woman between 50 and 59 years old with acute COVID-19. The CDR3, as DNA: TGTGCCAGCAGCTTAGGCCCGGGACAGGGCTTCTATGGCTACACCTTC. This translates into CASSLGPGQGFYGYTF.